The rows below give T cell receptor beta chains drawn from one sample of a study of shared clonotypes between healthy human individuals. Profiled with immunoSEQ multiplex PCR; TCRdb holds only in-frame clones, not every one. The data hold 520,000 or so clones, with 79% observed a single time. Sequencing was carried out using PBMCs. The origin of the receptors is a woman aged 40-49 years in good health. Some clones in this sample may be carry-over from other donors' samples. Each CDR3 is given with its conserved first and last residue. D genes are given only for firm matches. A row's size may be missing; if present it is once, few, many or a size class.

NA TRBJ2-5 TRBV4-1 NA TGCGCCAGCAGCCAAGACCCCAGCGGGGAGACCCAGTACTTC CASSQDPSGETQYF
NA TRBJ1-2 TRBV6-6 TRBD1 TGTGCCAGCAGTTACTCGCAGGGGGCGGGCTACACCTTC CASSYSQGAGYTF
NA TRBJ2-1 TRBV9 NA TGTGCCAGCAGCGTAAAGGGAACGGTTAGCTCCTACAATGAGCAGTTCTTC CASSVKGTVSSYNEQFF
NA TRBJ2-2 TRBV11-2 NA TGTGCCAGCAGCCCGAATTTCCGGTCCGGGGAGCTGTTTTTT CASSPNFRSGELFF
NA TRBJ2-1 TRBV7-3 TRBD2 TGTGCCAGCAGCTTACTAGGTCAGGCTAGCGGGATGAGTGGGCAGTTCTTC CASSLLGQASGMSGQFF
NA TRBJ2-1 TRBV6-1 TRBD1 TGTGCCAGCAGGGACAGGGGTTTTATCTACAATGAGCAGTTCTTC CASRDRGFIYNEQFF
NA TRBJ2-2 TRBV7-2 NA TGTGCCAGCACCGGGCGGAGATCGAACACCGGGGAGCTGTTTTTT CASTGRRSNTGELFF
NA TRBJ2-3 TRBV7-2 NA TGTGCCAGCAGTCGCCAGGACTCCGGGGAGCAGTATTTT CASSRQDSGEQYF
few TRBJ1-1 TRBV11-2 NA TGTGCCAGCAGCGTTTTTCAAGGGGCGAACACTGAAGCTTTCTTT CASSVFQGANTEAFF
NA TRBJ2-7 TRBV5-1 TRBD2 TGCGCCAGCAGCTTTACTACTAGCGGGAGCCTTAGCTCCTACGAGCAGTACTTC CASSFTTSGSLSSYEQYF
NA TRBJ1-5 TRBV18 NA TGTGCCAGCTCACCAGGGGAGGATCAGCCCCAGCATTTT CASSPGEDQPQHF
NA TRBJ2-2 TRBV30 NA TGTGCCTGGAGTGCCCGGGCCGCGGGCGGGGAGCTGTTTTTT CAWSARAAGGELFF
NA TRBJ1-5 TRBV28 NA TGTGCCAGCAGTTTGGGTTCAGGGGTTAGCAATCAGCCCCAGCATTTT CASSLGSGVSNQPQHF
NA TRBJ2-3 TRBV29-1 NA TGCAGCGTTGTACCACAGGGTACGACAGATACGCAGTATTTT CSVVPQGTTDTQYF
few TRBJ2-1 TRBV19 TRBD2 TGTGCCAGTAGCACTGGACTAGCGGGAGTCGTTGAGCAGTTCTTC CASSTGLAGVVEQFF
NA TRBJ2-5 TRBV19 NA TGTGCCAGTAGTATAGATGGTAGGGCAGGACGGGAGACCCAGTACTTC CASSIDGRAGRETQYF
NA TRBJ2-7 TRBV27 NA TGTGCCAGCAGGTCTCTTAGCGTCGGGGCCTACGAGCAGTACTTC CASRSLSVGAYEQYF
NA TRBJ2-3 TRBV5-1 NA TGCGCCAGCCATAGAAGGGGGTCGCAGGAGGATACGCAGTATTTT CASHRRGSQEDTQYF
few TRBJ2-1 TRBV5-1 NA TGCGCCAGCAGCTTGGAGCCTAGCATCGGTGAGCAGTTCTTC CASSLEPSIGEQFF
NA TRBJ2-7 TRBV7-8 TRBD1 TGTGCCAGCAGCACCCATGGCTCTTCAGGGGGCTCCTACGAGCAGTACTTC CASSTHGSSGGSYEQYF
NA TRBJ1-2 TRBV6-1 TRBD1 TGTGCCAGCAGACTCGGACAGGCCTTGCGTGGCTACACCTTC CASRLGQALRGYTF
NA TRBJ2-7 TRBV5-1 TRBD1 TGCGCCAGCAGCCGGGGGTCAGGGGGCCCCTACGGAGCCTATTACGAGCAGTACTTC CASSRGSGGPYGAYYEQYF
NA TRBJ2-7 TRBV5-1 NA TGCGCCAGCAGCCTACTTAGGGACGAGCAGTACTTC CASSLLRDEQYF
NA TRBJ2-1 TRBV13 NA TGTGCCAGCAGCTTAGAATCCCCCTCATACAATGAGCAGTTCTTC CASSLESPSYNEQFF
many TRBJ2-2 TRBV11-1 NA TGTGCCAGCACCTCGGTGTCCAACGGGGAGCTGTTTTTT CASTSVSNGELFF
NA TRBJ2-7 TRBV28 NA TGTGCCAGCAGTTTGAGCCTGAACTCCTACGAGCAGTACTTC CASSLSLNSYEQYF
NA TRBJ2-4 TRBV27 NA TGTGCCAGCAAGCAGCCCCTAGCCAAAAACATTCAGTACTTC CASKQPLAKNIQYF
many TRBJ2-5 TRBV4-1 TRBD1 TGCGCCAGCAGCCCCACTTTCGGACAGGGGACGGAGACCCAGTACTTC CASSPTFGQGTETQYF
NA TRBJ2-2 TRBV6-4 NA TGTGCCAGCAGTCCCCAGGATGGCGGGGAGCTGTTTTTT CASSPQDGGELFF
NA TRBJ2-3 TRBV7-3 TRBD1 TGTGCCAGCAGCTTAACAGGGGGCCCAGATACGCAGTATTTT CASSLTGGPDTQYF
NA TRBJ2-7 TRBV5-1 NA TGCGCCAGCAGCTTTTCCACGCCCTACGAGCAGTACTTC CASSFSTPYEQYF
few TRBJ2-1 TRBV4-2 NA TGTGCCAGCAGCCAGGACTTCGGTGAGCAGTTCTTC CASSQDFGEQFF
NA TRBJ2-3 TRBV7-9 NA TGTGCCAGCAGCTTAGGACCGGGTGGAGTGTTAGATACGCAGTATTTT CASSLGPGGVLDTQYF
NA TRBJ2-3 TRBV27 TRBD2 TGTGCCAGCAGTTCCCCCCCCTCCCTAGCGGCTGTCACAGATACGCAGTATTTT CASSSPPSLAAVTDTQYF
NA TRBJ1-2 TRBV5-1 NA TGCGCCAGCAGCTTGTCCGGGGTCGGCTATGGCTACACCTTC CASSLSGVGYGYTF
NA TRBJ2-7 TRBV28 NA TGTGCCACACGAAGGGGTTCGGGCGAGCAGTACTTC CATRRGSGEQYF
NA TRBJ2-1 TRBV7-2 NA TGTGCCAGCAGACTCGGGGCTAGCGCTTACAATGAGCAGTTCTTC CASRLGASAYNEQFF
few TRBJ2-7 TRBV21-1 NA TGTGCCAGCAGCATCCTAGCGGGCGGCCGCTCCGAGCAGTACTTC CASSILAGGRSEQYF
NA TRBJ2-3 TRBV15 TRBD2 TGTGCCACCAGCGGAATAGCGGGAGGGAACACGCAGTATTTT CATSGIAGGNTQYF
NA TRBJ2-7 TRBV29-1 TRBD1 TGCAGCGTCCGTGGACAGGGTTCTCTACTCAGATCCGAGCAGTACTTC CSVRGQGSLLRSEQYF
NA TRBJ2-7 TRBV7-2 NA TGTGCCAGCAGCTTTTCGGTCTTTGTCGAGCAGTACTTC CASSFSVFVEQYF
NA TRBJ2-4 TRBV5-5 TRBD2 TGTGCCAGCAGCCCCATCCTGGGGCGGGAGGGCAGGTACATTCAGTACTTC CASSPILGREGRYIQYF
NA TRBJ2-2 TRBV5-4 TRBD1 TGTGCCAGCACCAGGGACAGGGTTAACACCGGGGAGCTGTTTTTT CASTRDRVNTGELFF
NA TRBJ1-1 TRBV6-5 NA TGTGCCAGCAGTTACAGTGGACTCACTGAAGCTTTCTTT CASSYSGLTEAFF
once TRBJ1-4 TRBV28 NA TGTGCCAGCAGTTTAGCCCTCGGAGCGGGTGAAAAACTGTTTTTT CASSLALGAGEKLFF
NA TRBJ2-7 TRBV29-1 NA TGCAGCGTTGGAAGCGAACCCTTCTACGAGCAGTACTTC CSVGSEPFYEQYF
NA TRBJ2-7 TRBV9 NA TGTGCCAGCAGCGGAGGGGTTACGAGCTCCTACGAGCAGTACTTC CASSGGVTSSYEQYF
NA TRBJ2-2 TRBV7-3 TRBD2 TGTGCCAGCAGCTCCCGACTAGCGGGAAGGGTCGGGGAGCTGTTTTTT CASSSRLAGRVGELFF
NA TRBJ2-1 TRBV6-4 NA TGTGCCAGCAGTGAAGGGCCGGGAGAAAGTTATGAGCAGTTCTTC CASSEGPGESYEQFF
NA TRBJ2-7 TRBV6-5 NA TGTGCCAGCAGGCATCCCCTCACCTACGAGCAGTACTTC CASRHPLTYEQYF
NA TRBJ2-3 TRBV18 NA TGTGCCAGCTCACCAACGGGGGAAGCAGATACGCAGTATTTT CASSPTGEADTQYF
NA TRBJ2-5 TRBV18 NA TGTGCCAGCTCACCAATCGGGGAGACCCAGTACTTC CASSPIGETQYF
NA TRBJ2-7 TRBV4-1 TRBD2 TGCGCCAGCAGCCACTCTCGGAGGCTAGCGGGGGGAGCCCTCTACGAGCAGTACTTC CASSHSRRLAGGALYEQYF
NA TRBJ1-4 TRBV2 NA TGTGCCAGCATCCTCGGAACACGTAATGAAAAACTGTTTTTT CASILGTRNEKLFF
NA TRBJ2-4 TRBV5-4 NA TGTGCCAGCAGCTTCTTGCGTATTCGGGATGGCAAAAACATTCAGTACTTC CASSFLRIRDGKNIQYF